The subject of this entry is one T cell receptor beta chain. The entry originates in a study of blood T cell repertoires in COVID-19. About the study: T cells, B-cell-depleted T cells, or PBMCs provided the cDNA or gDNA that served as material.

Deletions cut 2 bases from V and 9 bases from J, with 12 bases between. The germline V gene encodes CDR1 SGHDT and CDR2 YYEEEE. This CDR3 is built from 14 residues. Methods used by the authors: Estimation of nucleated cell counts relied on the amplification of reference gene primers. TCRdb's copy holds only in-frame clones and misses some; the assay was immunoSEQ multiplex PCR. Clone size and the V and J calls come from that table; the DNA yielded D and trimming. The sample has just under 65,000 clones, 65% to 80% seen once. The sample comprised peripheral blood. V gene TRBV5-6 combines with J gene TRBJ1-6, with a tentative D call TRBD1 (5 bases). This TCR came from a human donor in a cohort sampled during active COVID-19. In DNA, the CDR3 is TGTGCCAGCAGCTTCGAACAGGAGCTTTCACCCCTCCACTTT. It translates to CASSFEQELSPLHF.